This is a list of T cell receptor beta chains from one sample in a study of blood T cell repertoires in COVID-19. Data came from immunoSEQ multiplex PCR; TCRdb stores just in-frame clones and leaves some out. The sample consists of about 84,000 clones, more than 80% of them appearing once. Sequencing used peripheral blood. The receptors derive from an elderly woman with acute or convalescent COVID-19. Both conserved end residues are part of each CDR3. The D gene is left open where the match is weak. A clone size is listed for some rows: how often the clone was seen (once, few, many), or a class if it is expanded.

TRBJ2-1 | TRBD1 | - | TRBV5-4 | CASSKLQGSGFEQFF | TGTGCCAGCAGCAAACTACAGGGGTCCGGTTTTGAGCAGTTCTTC
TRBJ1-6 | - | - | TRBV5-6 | CASSPSGTLLRSPLHF | TGTGCCAGCAGCCCATCCGGGACACTCCTGAGGTCACCCCTCCACTTT
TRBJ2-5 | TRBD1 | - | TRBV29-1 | CSARPPDRGGETQYF | TGCAGCGCCCGACCCCCCGACAGGGGTGGTGAGACCCAGTACTTC
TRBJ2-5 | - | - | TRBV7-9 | CASSSRKAAGVETQYF | TGTGCCAGCAGCTCCCGGAAGGCGGCAGGGGTGGAGACCCAGTACTTC
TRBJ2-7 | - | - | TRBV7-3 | CASSLRGPGEQYF | TGTGCCAGCAGCTTACGTGGCCCCGGGGAGCAGTACTTC
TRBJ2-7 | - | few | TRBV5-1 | CASSYTLTGPTGSEQYF | TGCGCCAGCAGCTATACTTTGACTGGACCCACGGGGAGCGAGCAGTACTTC
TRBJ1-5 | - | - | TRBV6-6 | CASSYATVGQPQHF | TGTGCCAGCAGTTACGCGACAGTTGGTCAGCCCCAGCATTTT
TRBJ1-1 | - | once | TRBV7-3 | CASSLLGSGNTEAFF | TGTGCCAGCAGCTTACTCGGGTCGGGGAACACTGAAGCTTTCTTT
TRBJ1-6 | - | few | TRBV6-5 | CASRTNNSPLHF | TGTGCCAGCAGAACAAATAATTCACCCCTCCACTTT
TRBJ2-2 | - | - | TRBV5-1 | CASSLPQGSGGELFF | TGCGCCAGCAGCTTGCCCCAGGGATCGGGCGGGGAGCTGTTTTTT
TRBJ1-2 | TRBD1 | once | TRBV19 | CASSPGQGSFYTF | TGTGCCAGTAGTCCGGGACAGGGCTCCTTTTACACCTTC
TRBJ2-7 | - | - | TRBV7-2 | CASSLGPGEYEQYF | TGTGCCAGCAGCTTAGGTCCGGGGGAGTACGAGCAGTACTTC
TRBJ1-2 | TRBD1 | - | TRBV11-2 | CASSSPRPDRVGYTF | TGTGCCAGCAGCTCACCACGACCAGACAGGGTAGGCTACACCTTC
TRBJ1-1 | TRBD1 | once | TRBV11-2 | CASSPTTGRAFF | TGTGCCAGCAGCCCGACGACAGGGAGGGCTTTCTTT
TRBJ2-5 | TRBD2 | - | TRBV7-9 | CASSLVRGSGTETQYF | TGTGCCAGCAGCTTAGTCAGGGGTAGCGGGACAGAGACCCAGTACTTC
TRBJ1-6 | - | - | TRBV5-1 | CASSPEGESPLHF | TGCGCCAGCAGCCCCGAGGGTGAGTCACCCCTCCACTTT
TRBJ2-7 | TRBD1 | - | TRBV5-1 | CASSLGQGGEQYF | TGCGCCAGCAGCTTGGGACAGGGGGGCGAGCAGTACTTC
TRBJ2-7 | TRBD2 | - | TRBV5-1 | CASSFLEREALGEQYF | TGCGCCAGCAGCTTTCTCGAGCGGGAGGCTCTGGGGGAGCAGTACTTC
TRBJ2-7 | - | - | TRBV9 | CASSVSVGNYYEQYF | TGTGCCAGCAGCGTATCAGTGGGCAATTACTACGAGCAGTACTTC
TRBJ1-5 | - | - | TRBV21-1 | CASGPQGREQPQHF | TGTGCCAGCGGGCCACAAGGCCGCGAACAGCCCCAGCATTTT
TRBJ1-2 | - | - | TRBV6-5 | CASRVAGFPLYGYTF | TGTGCCAGCAGGGTCGCAGGGTTCCCGCTCTATGGCTACACCTTC
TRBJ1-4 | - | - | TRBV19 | CASRTSGATNEKLFF | TGTGCCAGTAGGACCTCAGGGGCGACAAATGAAAAACTGTTTTTT
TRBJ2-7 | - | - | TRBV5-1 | CASSPTSYEQYF | TGCGCCAGCAGCCCGACTTCCTACGAGCAGTACTTC
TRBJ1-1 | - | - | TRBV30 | CAWCYPPGSYMNTEAFF | TGTGCCTGGTGCTACCCCCCGGGATCTTACATGAACACTGAAGCTTTCTTT
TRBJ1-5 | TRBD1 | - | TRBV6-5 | CATTGAAGPQHF | TGTGCCACCACAGGGGCCGCAGGGCCCCAGCATTTT
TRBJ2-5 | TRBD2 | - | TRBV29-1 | CSAGGLAEPGAQYF | TGCAGCGCTGGCGGACTAGCGGAACCCGGGGCCCAGTACTTC
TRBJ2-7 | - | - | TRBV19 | CASSSAAYEQYF | TGTGCCAGTAGTAGCGCCGCCTACGAGCAGTACTTC
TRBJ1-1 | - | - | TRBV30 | CAWSVVWEAEAFF | TGTGCCTGGAGTGTAGTGTGGGAGGCTGAAGCTTTCTTT
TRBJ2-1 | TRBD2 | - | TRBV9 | CASGLAGYNEQFF | TGTGCCAGCGGACTAGCGGGCTACAATGAGCAGTTCTTC
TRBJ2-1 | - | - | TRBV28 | CASSLGFGEQFF | TGTGCCAGCAGTTTGGGCTTTGGTGAGCAGTTCTTC